This passage covers 7 T cell receptor beta chains from one sample sequenced in a study of technical replicates of blood from a few donors. TCRdb keeps only in-frame clones here, not all; method: immunoSEQ multiplex PCR. The sample yields about 82,000 clones, roughly 90% seen once. Input material: T cells isolated from PBMCs. The receptors derive from a human donor in good health.

This clone has just one count. The rearrangement links TRBV11-1 to TRBJ2-1, with TRBD2 identical over 12 bases. This CDR3 is 16 amino acids long. Trimming removed 5 bases from V and 7 bases from J; junction bases left unmatched: 9. Germline CDR1 is SGHAT and CDR2 is FQDESV (reference sequence). The DNA for the CDR3 is TGTGCCAGCAGCCGTACCCTAGCGGGGGGGCAGAATGAGCAGTTCTTC. Protein: CASSRTLAGGQNEQFF.

This chain joins TRBV5-4 and TRBJ2-1, with TRBD2 matching 8 bases. CDR1 SGHNT and CDR2 YYREEE come from the germline V gene (reference sequence). The CDR3 loop spans 15 amino acids. V shed 3 bases, J shed 5 bases, and the junction held 7 bases outside the gene matches. The chain's CDR3 is CASSSGLGRNNEQFF. DNA of the CDR3: TGTGCCAGCAGCTCGGGACTAGGACGGAACAATGAGCAGTTCTTC. Combining the CDR3 with reference TRBV5-4 and TRBJ2-1 gives the whole variable domain ETGVTQSPTHLIKTRGQQVTLRCSSQSGHNTVSWYQQALGQGPQFIFQYYREEENGRGNFPPRFSGLQFPNYSSELNVNALELDDSALYLCASSSGLGRNNEQFFGPGTRLTVL.

The chain recombines TRBV4-1 with TRBJ2-4; 7 nucleotides line up with TRBD2. The germline V gene encodes CDR1 MGHRA and CDR2 YSYEKL. Unmatched junction bases numbered 12, after V lost 1 base and J lost 6 bases. The CDR3 runs 17 residues. The CDR3 DNA reads as TGCGCCAGCAGCCAAGTTTCGCGCGGGAGAGAGGGAAACATTCAGTACTTC. Protein sequence: CASSQVSRGREGNIQYF.

This clone was seen only a few times. The chain employs TRBV6-1 and TRBJ1-6, with 9 bases fitting TRBD1. Germline V gene sequence: CDR1 MNHNS, CDR2 SASEGT. There are 16 residues in the CDR3. V dropped 0 bases and J dropped 7; count of bases not matched to a gene: 4. The CDR3 region is CASSEARGTGNSPLHF. In DNA form, the CDR3 reads TGTGCCAGCAGTGAAGCCAGGGGGACAGGGAATTCACCCCTCCACTTT.

The J gene is TRBJ2-5, the V gene TRBV10-3; tentatively, D is TRBD1 (6 bases). This CDR3 region has 14 residues. V dropped 1 base and J dropped 3 bases, with 9 bases sitting between them. Germline CDR1 is ENHRY and CDR2 is SYGVKD. This chain's CDR3 is CAISELDRKETQYF. As DNA, the CDR3 is TGTGCCATCAGTGAGTTGGACAGAAAAGAGACCCAGTACTTC.

This clone was detected only a few times. The chain combines TRBV12-1 with TRBJ1-1; no DNA check was done on the table's D call, TRBD1. TRBV12-1 corresponds to a pseudogene. The CDR3 consists of 17 residues. The CDR3 DNA follows: TGTGCCAGCAGCGTATGCCGCCAGGGCTCGGGGAACACTGAAGCTTTCTTT. Its translation is CASSVCRQGSGNTEAFF.

The chain uses TRBV15 and TRBJ2-7; no clear D. Germline-derived CDR1 and CDR2 are LNHNV and YYDKDF (reference sequence). V dropped 0 bases and J dropped 4 bases, with 16 bases sitting between them. This CDR3 contains 16 residues. CDR3 loop: CATSRELSFEAYEQYF. In DNA form, the CDR3 reads TGTGCCACCAGCAGAGAACTGAGTTTCGAGGCGTACGAGCAGTACTTC.